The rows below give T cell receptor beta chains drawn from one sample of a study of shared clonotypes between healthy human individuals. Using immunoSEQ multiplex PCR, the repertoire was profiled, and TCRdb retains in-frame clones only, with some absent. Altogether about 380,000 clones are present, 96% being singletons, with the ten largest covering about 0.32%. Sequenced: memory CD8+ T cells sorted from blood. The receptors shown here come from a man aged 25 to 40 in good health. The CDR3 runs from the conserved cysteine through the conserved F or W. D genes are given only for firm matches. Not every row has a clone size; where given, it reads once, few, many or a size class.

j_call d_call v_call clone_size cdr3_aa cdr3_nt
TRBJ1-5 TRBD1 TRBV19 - CASSTKDRGAQPQHF TGTGCCAGTAGTACTAAGGACAGGGGCGCTCAGCCCCAGCATTTT
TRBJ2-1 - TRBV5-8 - CASSLGVGEPGNEQFF TGTGCCAGCAGCTTGGGGGTCGGAGAACCGGGTAATGAGCAGTTCTTC
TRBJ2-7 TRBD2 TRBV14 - CASSQAGLAVFEQYF TGTGCCAGCAGCCAAGCGGGACTAGCTGTCTTCGAGCAGTACTTC
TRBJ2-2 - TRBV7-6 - CARKFPTTPTGELFF TGTGCCAGGAAATTCCCCACCACCCCCACCGGGGAGCTGTTTTTT
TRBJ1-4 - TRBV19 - CASSTWTVATNEKLFF TGTGCCAGTAGTACTTGGACGGTAGCAACTAATGAAAAACTGTTTTTT
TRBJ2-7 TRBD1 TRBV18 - CASSAGQGHYEQYF TGTGCCAGCTCAGCGGGACAGGGACACTACGAGCAGTACTTC
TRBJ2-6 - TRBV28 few CASSLDPGANVLTF TGTGCCAGCAGTCTAGATCCTGGGGCCAACGTCCTGACTTTC
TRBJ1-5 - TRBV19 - CASRSYSQPQHF TGTGCCAGTAGGTCTTATAGCCAGCCCCAGCATTTT
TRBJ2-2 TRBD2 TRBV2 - CASRTGGNTGELFF TGTGCCAGCAGGACGGGAGGGAACACCGGGGAGCTGTTTTTT
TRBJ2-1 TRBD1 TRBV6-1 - CASSDWDRGQDEQFF TGTGCCAGCAGTGATTGGGACAGGGGGCAGGATGAGCAGTTCTTC
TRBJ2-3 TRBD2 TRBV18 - CASSPIAGGGTDTQYF TGTGCCAGCTCACCGATAGCGGGAGGGGGCACAGATACGCAGTATTTT
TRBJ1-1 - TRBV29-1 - CSVDQVEGEAEAFF TGCAGCGTTGATCAAGTGGAGGGGGAGGCTGAAGCTTTCTTT
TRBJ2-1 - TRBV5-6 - CASRLSGSPGGQFF TGTGCCAGCAGACTTAGCGGCTCCCCGGGCGGGCAGTTCTTC
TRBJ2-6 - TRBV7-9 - CASSLGQPGGANVLTF TGTGCCAGCAGCTTAGGGCAGCCAGGAGGGGCCAACGTCCTGACTTTC
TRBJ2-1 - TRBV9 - CASSAGLVVPYNEQFF TGTGCCAGCAGCGCCGGACTCGTTGTTCCATACAATGAGCAGTTCTTC
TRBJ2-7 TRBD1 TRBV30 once CAWGDSSYEQYF TGTGCCTGGGGGGACAGCTCCTACGAGCAGTACTTC
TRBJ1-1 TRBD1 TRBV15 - CATSKCEKTQGAHSDTEAFF TGTGCCACCAGCAAATGCGAAAAAACACAGGGGGCGCATTCTGACACTGAAGCTTTCTTT
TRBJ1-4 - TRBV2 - CASSESEKLFF TGTGCCAGCAGTGAAAGTGAAAAACTGTTTTTT
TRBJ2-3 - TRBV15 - CATSRTAGGVGTDTQYF TGTGCCACCAGCAGGACCGCCGGAGGGGTCGGCACAGATACGCAGTATTTT
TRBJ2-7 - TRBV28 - CASLGLLHSYEQYF TGTGCCAGCCTCGGACTGCTACACTCCTACGAGCAGTACTTC
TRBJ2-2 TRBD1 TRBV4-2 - CASSQVYRGHDGELFF TGTGCCAGCAGCCAAGTTTACAGGGGGCATGACGGGGAGCTGTTTTTT
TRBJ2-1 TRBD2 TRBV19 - CASGTSAYNEQFF TGTGCCAGCGGGACTAGCGCCTACAATGAGCAGTTCTTC
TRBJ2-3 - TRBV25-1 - CASHPAGTDTQYF TGTGCCAGCCACCCCGCAGGCACAGATACGCAGTATTTT
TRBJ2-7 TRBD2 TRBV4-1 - CASSHPGLAGDEQYF TGCGCCAGCAGCCACCCGGGACTAGCGGGCGACGAGCAGTACTTC
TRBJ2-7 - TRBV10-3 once CAITGESDEQYF TGTGCCATCACAGGGGAGTCGGACGAGCAGTACTTC
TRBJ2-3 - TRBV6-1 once CASSEGGGGKDTQYF TGTGCCAGCAGTGAAGGCGGAGGGGGCAAGGATACGCAGTATTTT
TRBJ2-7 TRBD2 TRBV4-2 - CASSQEGGRAYEQYF TGTGCCAGCAGCCAAGAAGGCGGGAGGGCCTACGAGCAGTACTTC
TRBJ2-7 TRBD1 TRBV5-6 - CASSRTGGNSGSSHEQCF TGTGCCAGCAGCCGGACAGGGGGCAACAGCGGGAGTTCCCACGAGCAGTGCTTC
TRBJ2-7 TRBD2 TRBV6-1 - CASSPSAGVDYEQYF TGTGCCAGCAGTCCCTCTGCGGGAGTTGATTACGAGCAGTACTTC